This T cell receptor beta chain comes out of a study of T cell responses to AZD1222 COVID-19 vaccine. Study observations and caveats: The study found Spike-specific TCR breadth and depth rose after two AZD1222 doses.

Trimming removed 3 bases from V and 5 bases from J, with 4 bases in between. This CDR3 is built from 11 residues. Method: immunoSEQ multiplex PCR; TCRdb's copy keeps in-frame clones and lacks some. There are approximately 160,000 clones in the sample; 93% occur only once, and roughly 0.9% lies in the top ten. To note about this clone: Its cognate antigen is unknown.

The receptor was isolated from an adult in good health. The chain links TRBV12-3 or TRBV12-4 to TRBJ1-1, with D unclear. Here the sequenced sample was peripheral blood, taken on day 0 of AZD1222 vaccination. DNA of the CDR3: TGTGCCAGCAGTTTTTCGACTGAAGCTTTCTTT. Its protein is CASSFSTEAFF.